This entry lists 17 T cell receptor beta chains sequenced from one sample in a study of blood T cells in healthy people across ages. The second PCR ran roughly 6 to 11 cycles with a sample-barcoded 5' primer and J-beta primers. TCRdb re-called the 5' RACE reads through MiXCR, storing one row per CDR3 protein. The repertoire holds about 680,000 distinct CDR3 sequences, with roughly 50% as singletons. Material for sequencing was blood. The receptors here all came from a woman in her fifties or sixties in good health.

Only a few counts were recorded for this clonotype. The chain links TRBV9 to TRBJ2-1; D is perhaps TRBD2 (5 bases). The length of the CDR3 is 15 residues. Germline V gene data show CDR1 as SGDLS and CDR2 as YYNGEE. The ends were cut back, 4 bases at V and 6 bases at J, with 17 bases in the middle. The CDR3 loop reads CASSTRVSEANEQFF. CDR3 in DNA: TGTGCCAGCAGCACTCGGGTTAGCGAGGCCAATGAGCAGTTCTTC.

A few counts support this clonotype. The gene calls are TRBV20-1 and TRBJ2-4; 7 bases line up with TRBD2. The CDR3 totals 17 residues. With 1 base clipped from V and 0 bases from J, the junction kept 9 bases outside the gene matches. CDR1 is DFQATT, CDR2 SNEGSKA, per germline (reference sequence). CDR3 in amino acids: CSARARAGSVAKNIQYF. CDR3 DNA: TGCAGTGCTAGAGCACGAGCGGGATCGGTAGCCAAAAACATTCAGTACTTC.

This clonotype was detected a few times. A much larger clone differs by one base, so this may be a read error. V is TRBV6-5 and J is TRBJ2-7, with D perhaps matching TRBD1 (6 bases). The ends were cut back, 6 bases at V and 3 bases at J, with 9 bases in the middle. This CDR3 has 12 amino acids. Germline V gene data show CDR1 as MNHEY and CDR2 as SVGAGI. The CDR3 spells CASSRDIYEQYF. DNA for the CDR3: TGTGCCAGCAGCCGGGACATCTACGAGCAGTACTTC.

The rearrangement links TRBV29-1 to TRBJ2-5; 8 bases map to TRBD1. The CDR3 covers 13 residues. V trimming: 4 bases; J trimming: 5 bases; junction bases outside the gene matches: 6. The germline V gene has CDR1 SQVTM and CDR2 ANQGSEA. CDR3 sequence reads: CSVVRTGRETQYF. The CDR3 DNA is TGCAGCGTTGTTAGGACAGGGCGGGAGACCCAGTACTTC.

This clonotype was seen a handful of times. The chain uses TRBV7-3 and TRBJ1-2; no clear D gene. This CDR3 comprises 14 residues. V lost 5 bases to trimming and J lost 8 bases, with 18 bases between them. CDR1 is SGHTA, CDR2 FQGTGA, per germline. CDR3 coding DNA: TGTGCCAGCAGCCAAACCGCCCGGGTTGACGGCTACACCTTC. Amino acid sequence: CASSQTARVDGYTF.

The CDR3 loop is CASSEEFTNYGYTF. Written as DNA, the CDR3 is TGTGCCAGCAGTGAAGAATTCACTAACTATGGCTACACCTTC. The gene calls are TRBV6-5 and TRBJ1-2; D gene ambiguous. Trimming removed 5 bases from V and 0 bases from J, with 10 bases in between. From germline, CDR1 is MNHEY and CDR2 SVGAGI. The CDR3 consists of 14 residues.

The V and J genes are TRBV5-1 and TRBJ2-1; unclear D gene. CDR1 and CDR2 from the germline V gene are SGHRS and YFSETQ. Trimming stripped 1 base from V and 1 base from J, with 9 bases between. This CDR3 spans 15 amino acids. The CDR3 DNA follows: TGCGCCAGCAGCTTGACAGTCACTTCCTACAATGAGCAGTTCTTC. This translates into CASSLTVTSYNEQFF.

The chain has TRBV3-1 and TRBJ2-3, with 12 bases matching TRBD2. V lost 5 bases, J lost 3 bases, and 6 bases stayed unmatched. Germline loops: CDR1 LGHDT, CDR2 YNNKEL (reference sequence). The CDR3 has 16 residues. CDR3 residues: CASSSFGLAGTDTQYF. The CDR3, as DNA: TGTGCCAGCAGCTCTTTTGGACTAGCGGGGACAGATACGCAGTATTTT.

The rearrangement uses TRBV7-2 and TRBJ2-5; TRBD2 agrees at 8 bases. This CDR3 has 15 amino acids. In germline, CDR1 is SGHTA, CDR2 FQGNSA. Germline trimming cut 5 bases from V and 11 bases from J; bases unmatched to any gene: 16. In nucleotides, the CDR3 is TGTGCCAGCAGCCCGAGCGGGAGCTCCTACAGTGAGCAGTACTTC. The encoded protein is CASSPSGSSYSEQYF.

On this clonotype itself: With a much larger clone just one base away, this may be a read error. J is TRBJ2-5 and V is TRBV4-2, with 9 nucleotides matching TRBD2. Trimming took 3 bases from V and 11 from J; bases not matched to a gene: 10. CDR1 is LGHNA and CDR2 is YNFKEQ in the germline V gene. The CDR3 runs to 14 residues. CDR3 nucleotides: TGTGCCAGCAGCCACAGGACTAGCGACAATGAGCAGTACTTC. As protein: CASSHRTSDNEQYF.

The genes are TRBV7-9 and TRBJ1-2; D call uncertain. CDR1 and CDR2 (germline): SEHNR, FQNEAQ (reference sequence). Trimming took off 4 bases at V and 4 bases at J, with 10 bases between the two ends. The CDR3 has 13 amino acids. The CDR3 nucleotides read TGTGCCAGCAGCTCGCCCGTGGGCTATGGCTACACCTTC. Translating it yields CASSSPVGYGYTF.

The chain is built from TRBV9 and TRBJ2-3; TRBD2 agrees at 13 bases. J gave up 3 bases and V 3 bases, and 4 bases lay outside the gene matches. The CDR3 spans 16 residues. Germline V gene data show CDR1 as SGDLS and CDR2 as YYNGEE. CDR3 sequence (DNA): TGTGCCAGCAGCGCCCGACTAGCGGGAGGAACAGATACGCAGTATTTT. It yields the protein CASSARLAGGTDTQYF.

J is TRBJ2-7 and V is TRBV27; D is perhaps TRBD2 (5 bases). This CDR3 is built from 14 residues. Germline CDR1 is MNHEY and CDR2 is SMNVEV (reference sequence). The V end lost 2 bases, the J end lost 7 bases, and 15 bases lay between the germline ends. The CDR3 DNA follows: TGTGCCAGCAGTTTAGTGCGAGCGGCGAATGAGCAGTACTTC. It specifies CASSLVRAANEQYF.

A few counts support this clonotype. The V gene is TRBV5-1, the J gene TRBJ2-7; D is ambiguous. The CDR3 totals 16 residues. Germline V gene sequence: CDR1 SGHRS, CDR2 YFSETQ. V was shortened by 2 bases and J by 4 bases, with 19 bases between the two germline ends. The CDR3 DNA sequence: TGCGCCAGCAGCTTAGGTCTTGGGCAGGCGAGATACGAGCAGTACTTC. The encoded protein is CASSLGLGQARYEQYF.

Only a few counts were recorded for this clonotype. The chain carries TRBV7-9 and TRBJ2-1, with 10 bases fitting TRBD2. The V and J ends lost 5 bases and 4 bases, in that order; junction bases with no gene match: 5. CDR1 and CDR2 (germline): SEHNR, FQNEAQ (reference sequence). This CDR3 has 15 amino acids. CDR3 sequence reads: CASSPLAGDYNEQFF. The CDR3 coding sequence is TGTGCCAGCAGCCCCCTAGCGGGAGATTACAATGAGCAGTTCTTC.

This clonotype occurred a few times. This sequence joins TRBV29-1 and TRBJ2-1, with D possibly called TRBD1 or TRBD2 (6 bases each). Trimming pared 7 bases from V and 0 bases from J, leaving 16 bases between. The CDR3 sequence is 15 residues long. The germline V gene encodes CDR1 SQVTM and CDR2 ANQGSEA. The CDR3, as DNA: TGCAGCGGCCTAGGGGGACTTCTCTCCTACAATGAGCAGTTCTTC. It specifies CSGLGGLLSYNEQFF.

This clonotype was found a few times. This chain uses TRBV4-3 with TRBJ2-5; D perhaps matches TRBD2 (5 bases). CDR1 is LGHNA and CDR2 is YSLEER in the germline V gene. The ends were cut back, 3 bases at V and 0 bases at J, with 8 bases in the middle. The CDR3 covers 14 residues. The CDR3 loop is CASSHGADQETQYF. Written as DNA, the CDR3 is TGCGCCAGCAGCCATGGAGCGGACCAAGAGACCCAGTACTTC.